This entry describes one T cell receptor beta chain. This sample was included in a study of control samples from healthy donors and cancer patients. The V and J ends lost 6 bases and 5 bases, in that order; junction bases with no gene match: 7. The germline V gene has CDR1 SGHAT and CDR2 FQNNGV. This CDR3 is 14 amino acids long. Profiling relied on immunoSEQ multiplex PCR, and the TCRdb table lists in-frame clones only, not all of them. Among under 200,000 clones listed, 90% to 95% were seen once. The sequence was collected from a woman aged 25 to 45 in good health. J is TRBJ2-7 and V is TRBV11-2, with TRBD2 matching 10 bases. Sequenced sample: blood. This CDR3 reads CASRSLAGVNEQYF. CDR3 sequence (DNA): TGTGCCAGCAGATCCCTAGCGGGAGTGAACGAGCAGTACTTC.